This T cell receptor (beta chain) comes out of a study of CD8+CD57+ T cells in acquired aplastic anemia. Details on this clonotype: The antigen remains undetermined.

Profiles of TCR beta VDJ and CDR3 were generated from a genomic DNA template. TCRdb re-called the reads with MiXCR, one entry per CDR3 protein. There are hundreds of thousands of distinct CDR3 sequences in the sample; 25% to 40% occur only once, and 0.82% lies in the top ten. The authors sequenced patients whose flow cytometry had shown CD8+CD57+ cell expansion. The cohort consisted entirely of patients having severe acquired aplastic anemia. None of the patients had been given any therapy when their blood was sampled. Study outcomes and limitations: CD8+ Simpson's diversity showed no significant patient-control difference. Sharing between patients and controls was observed for twenty-nine CD8+ CDR3 sequences.

The V end was cut by 6 bases, the J end by 7 bases, with 15 bases between. Germline V gives CDR1 SGHVS, CDR2 FQNEAQ. CDR3 size: 14 residues. This TCR came from a human donor with aplastic anemia. This chain joins TRBV7-8 and TRBJ2-2, with D tentatively TRBD2 (6 bases). The sequenced material came from sorted CD4+, CD8+, or CD8+CD57+ T cells (not recorded which) from PBMCs. CDR3 in amino acids: CASRPGRGGGELFF. For the CDR3, the DNA is TGTGCCAGCAGACCCGGTAGGGGAGGCGGGGAGCTGTTTTTT.